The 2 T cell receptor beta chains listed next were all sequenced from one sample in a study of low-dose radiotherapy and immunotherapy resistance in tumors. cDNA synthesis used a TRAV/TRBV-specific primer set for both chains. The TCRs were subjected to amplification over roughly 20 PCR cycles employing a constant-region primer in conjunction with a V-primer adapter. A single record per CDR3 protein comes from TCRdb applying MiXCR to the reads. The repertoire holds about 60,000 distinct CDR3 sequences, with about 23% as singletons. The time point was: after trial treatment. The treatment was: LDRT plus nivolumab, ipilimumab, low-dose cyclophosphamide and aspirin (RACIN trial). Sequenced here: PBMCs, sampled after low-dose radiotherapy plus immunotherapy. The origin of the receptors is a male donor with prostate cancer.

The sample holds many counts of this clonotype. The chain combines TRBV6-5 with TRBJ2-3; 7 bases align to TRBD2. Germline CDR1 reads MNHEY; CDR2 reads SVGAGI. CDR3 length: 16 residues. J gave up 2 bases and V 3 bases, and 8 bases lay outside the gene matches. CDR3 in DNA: TGTGCCAGCAGTTATCTCTCGCGGGAGAACACAGATACGCAGTATTTT. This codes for CASSYLSRENTDTQYF.

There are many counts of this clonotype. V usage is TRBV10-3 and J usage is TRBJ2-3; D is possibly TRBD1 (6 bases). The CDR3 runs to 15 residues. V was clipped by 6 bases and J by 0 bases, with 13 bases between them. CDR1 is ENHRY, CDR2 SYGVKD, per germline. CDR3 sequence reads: CAISETGSSTDTQYF. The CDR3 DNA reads TGTGCCATCAGCGAAACAGGGTCTAGCACAGATACGCAGTATTTT.